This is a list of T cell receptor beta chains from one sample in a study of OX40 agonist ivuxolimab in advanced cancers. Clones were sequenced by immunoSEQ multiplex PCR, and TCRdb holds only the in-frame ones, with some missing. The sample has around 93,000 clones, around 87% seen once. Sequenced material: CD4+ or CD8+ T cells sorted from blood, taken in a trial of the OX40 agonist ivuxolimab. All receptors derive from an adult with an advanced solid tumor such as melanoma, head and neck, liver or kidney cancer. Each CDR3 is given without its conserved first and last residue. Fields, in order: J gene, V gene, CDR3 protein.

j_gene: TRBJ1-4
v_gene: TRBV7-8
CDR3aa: ASRPTGGWNEKLF

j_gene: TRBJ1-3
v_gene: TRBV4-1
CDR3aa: ASSQGVQGTGNTIY

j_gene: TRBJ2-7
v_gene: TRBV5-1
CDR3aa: ASSLVQGSYEQY

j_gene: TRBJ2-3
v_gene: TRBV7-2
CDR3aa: ASSSGLGGRQGDTQY

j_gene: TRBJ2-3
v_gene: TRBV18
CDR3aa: ASSREGGLSTDTQY

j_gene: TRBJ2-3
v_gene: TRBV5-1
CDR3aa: ASSLALGTDTQY

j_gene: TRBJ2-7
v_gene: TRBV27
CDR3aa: ASSSRVSSYEQY

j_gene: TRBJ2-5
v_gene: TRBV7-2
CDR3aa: ASTLGRRETQY

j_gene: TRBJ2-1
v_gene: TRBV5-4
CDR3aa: ASSLPREGDEQF

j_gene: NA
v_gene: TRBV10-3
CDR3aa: AISERDEQY

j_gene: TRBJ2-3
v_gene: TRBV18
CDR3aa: ASSGQGTDTQY